The 6 T cell receptor beta chains in this list originate from one sample, sequenced in a study of blood T cells in healthy people across ages. Sample-barcoded 5' priming and a J-beta primer mix drove a second PCR of about 6 to 12 cycles. TCRdb analysed the 5' RACE reads with MiXCR anew, one entry per CDR3 protein. The data show more than 900,000 distinct CDR3 sequences, 29% seen once. These data also featured in a second study, about T cells of mothers and their children.

The sample consisted of blood. The receptors were sampled from a woman aged 40 to 50 in good health.

V and J are TRBV19 and TRBJ2-7, with 11 bases matching TRBD2. This CDR3 spans 15 amino acids. Per germline, CDR1 LNHDA and CDR2 SQIVND (reference sequence). With 3 bases clipped from V and 1 base from J, the junction kept 2 bases outside the gene matches. The chain's CDR3 is CASSIGLAGSYEQYF. Here the CDR3 DNA reads TGTGCCAGTAGTATCGGACTAGCGGGTTCCTACGAGCAGTACTTC.

With respect to this clonotype: A single base separates this from a much larger clone, so it may be a read error. The chain couples TRBV5-6 to TRBJ2-1, with 7 bases that match TRBD1. CDR1 SGHDT and CDR2 YYEEEE come from the germline V gene. V lost 4 bases to trimming and J lost 0 bases; unmatched junction nucleotides: 7. The CDR3 totals 16 residues. In nucleotides, the CDR3 is TGTGCCAGCAGCGGCCGGGACAGCAGCTCCTACAATGAGCAGTTCTTC. Its translation is CASSGRDSSSYNEQFF.

Points on this clonotype: An end of the junction differs from the germline gene, which may be a read error. The chain joins TRBV7-9 to TRBJ2-1; no clear D. This CDR3 comprises 16 residues. Looked up from germline, CDR1 is SEHNR and CDR2 is FQNEAQ (reference sequence). CDR3 DNA sequence: TGTGCCTGCAGCTTCGCACTCGGCCGGCAATACAATGAGCAGTTCTTC. Residues: CACSFALGRQYNEQFF.

The chain recombines TRBV19 with TRBJ2-3, with 12 bases matching TRBD2. This CDR3 is built from 16 residues. CDR1 and CDR2 from the germline V gene are LNHDA and SQIVND (reference sequence). Losses at the gene ends were 3 bases for V and 2 bases for J; bases not matched to a gene: 3. DNA of the CDR3: TGTGCCAGTAGTATCAGACTAGCGGGGGTCACAGATACGCAGTATTTT. Encoded protein: CASSIRLAGVTDTQYF.

This chain joins TRBV18 and TRBJ1-1; TRBD1 might be the D (6 bases). The germline CDR1 and CDR2 sequences are KGHSH and LQKENI. This CDR3 region has 15 residues. V shed 1 base and J shed 4 bases, with 13 bases lying between them. CDR3 region: CASSPLVGAPTEAFF. The CDR3 DNA reads TGTGCCAGCTCACCACTTGTGGGGGCGCCCACTGAAGCTTTCTTT.

The chain uses TRBV6-1 and TRBJ2-3; 10 nucleotides match TRBD2. V lost 2 bases and J lost 5; bases outside the gene matches: 7. The CDR3 length is 16 residues. CDR1 and CDR2 (germline): MNHNS, SASEGT. CDR3 bases: TGTGCCAGCAGTGAATGGCTAGCGGGGGCTGGAGATACGCAGTATTTT. This codes for CASSEWLAGAGDTQYF.